What follows are 28 T cell receptor beta chains derived from one specimen sequenced in a study of blood T cell repertoires in COVID-19. TCRdb's table, derived via immunoSEQ multiplex PCR, lists solely in-frame clones and lacks some. This table holds around 100,000 clones, around nine tenths found once. Material for sequencing was peripheral blood. The receptors come from a human donor in a cohort sampled during active COVID-19.

The chain has TRBV7-6 and TRBJ2-1; D is unresolved. The CDR3 spans 13 residues. V lost 2 bases and J 10 bases, leaving 12 bases between the germline ends. Germline values: CDR1 SGHVS, CDR2 FNYEAQ. CDR3 bases: TGTGCCAGCAGCTTAATCGCAGAGCGCGAGCAGTTCTTC. This sequence encodes CASSLIAEREQFF.

The J gene is TRBJ1-6, the V gene TRBV13; 11 bases fit TRBD1. The CDR3 loop spans 17 amino acids. V shed 0 bases, J shed 9 bases, and the junction held 7 bases outside the gene matches. CDR1 is PRHDT, CDR2 FYEKMQ, per germline (reference sequence). CDR3 in DNA: TGTGCCAGCAGCTTAGGCCTGGGGGGACAGGGGGTTTCACCCCTCCACTTT. Protein: CASSLGLGGQGVSPLHF.

The chain combines TRBV2 with TRBJ1-2; 9 bases line up with TRBD1. Germline V lookup: CDR1 SNHLY, CDR2 FYNNEI. The trim removed 6 bases at V and 0 bases at J, leaving 2 bases unmatched. The CDR3 is made up of 14 amino acids. Here the CDR3 reads CASRGTGPNYGYTF. CDR3 DNA: TGTGCCAGCAGGGGGACAGGGCCTAACTATGGCTACACCTTC.

This clone was detected ten times or more. The chain recombines TRBV25-1 with TRBJ2-2; 7 nucleotides agree with TRBD1. The CDR3 loop spans 16 amino acids. V dropped 4 bases and J dropped 4; count of bases not matched to a gene: 9. Germline loops: CDR1 MGHDK, CDR2 SYGVNS. The CDR3 nucleotides are TGTGCCAGCAGTGCCTGGGGGACAGAGTTCACCGGGGAGCTGTTTTTT. Protein: CASSAWGTEFTGELFF.

This rearrangement joins TRBV9 to TRBJ1-2; a possible D gene is TRBD1 (6 bases). This CDR3 region has 13 residues. CDR1 is SGDLS, CDR2 YYNGEE, per germline. Between the trimmed V and J ends, which lost 4 bases and 8 bases, there was a span of 15 bases. CDR3: CASSFSETGGYTF. CDR3 nucleotides: TGTGCCAGCAGCTTTAGTGAGACAGGCGGCTACACCTTC.

The J gene is TRBJ2-2, the V gene TRBV28; 7 bases line up with TRBD1. The V segment lost 2 bases and the J segment 5 bases; nucleotides outside the gene matches: 2. The CDR3 is 14 amino acids. Germline CDR1 is MDHEN and CDR2 is SYDVKM. The CDR3 DNA follows: TGTGCCAGCAGTTTACAGGGGGTGACCGGGGAGCTGTTTTTT. Translating gives CASSLQGVTGELFF.

The rearrangement joins TRBV5-6 to TRBJ2-3, with D possibly being TRBD2 (6 bases). Trimming stripped 5 bases from V and 0 bases from J, with 16 bases between. Germline CDR1 and CDR2: SGHDT and YYEEEE. There are 16 residues in the CDR3. CDR3 loop: CASRPLGTSSTDTQYF. In nucleotides, the CDR3 is TGTGCCAGCAGGCCCTTGGGGACTTCTAGCACAGATACGCAGTATTTT.

This rearrangement joins TRBV27 to TRBJ1-6, with D possibly matching TRBD1 (5 bases). Trimming took off 0 bases at V and 4 bases at J, with 16 bases between the two ends. CDR1 and CDR2 from the germline V gene are MNHEY and SMNVEV (reference sequence). The CDR3 is 18 amino acids. The CDR3 sequence: CASSLSGQGLRYNSPLHF. DNA for the CDR3: TGTGCCAGCAGTTTATCGGGTCAGGGCCTCCGATATAATTCACCCCTCCACTTT.

In its sample, this clone was seen once. The chain carries TRBV6-5 and TRBJ2-1; D is undetermined. V gave up 2 bases and J gave up 5 bases, with 7 bases separating them. Germline V CDR1 and CDR2: MNHEY, SVGAGI. The CDR3 spans 13 residues. The CDR3 DNA is TGTGCCAGCAGTTACAACAAAAACAATGAGCAGTTCTTC. It yields the protein CASSYNKNNEQFF.

The CDR3 region is CAIRPGQGNTIYF. CDR3 nucleotides: TGTGCCATCAGACCGGGACAGGGAAACACCATATATTTT. J is TRBJ1-3 and V is TRBV10-3; 7 positions agree with TRBD1. V trimming: 6 bases; J trimming: 4 bases; junction bases outside the gene matches: 3. Germline V gene lookup returns CDR1 ENHRY and CDR2 SYGVKD. The CDR3 is 13 residues long.

CDR3 amino acids: CASSAPGLEDIQYF. CDR3 nucleotides: TGTGCCAGCAGCGCCCCGGGACTAGAAGACATTCAGTACTTC. The rearrangement joins TRBV13 to TRBJ2-4, with TRBD2 matching over 8 bases. Looked up from germline, CDR1 is PRHDT and CDR2 is FYEKMQ (reference sequence). CDR3 length: 14 amino acids. V dropped 5 bases and J dropped 8; count of bases not matched to a gene: 8.

This clone was counted between two and nine times. The rearrangement links TRBV11-2 to TRBJ1-3; the match to TRBD1 covers 7 bases. Germline V gene lookup returns CDR1 SGHAT and CDR2 FQNNGV. The CDR3 covers 15 residues. Trimming at V came to 2 bases and at J to 2 bases, leaving 3 bases not matched to a gene. The CDR3 bases are TGTGCCAGCAGCTTAAGGGGGCTCACTGGAAACACCATATATTTT. Translated: CASSLRGLTGNTIYF.

J is TRBJ2-3 and V is TRBV7-2; 12 nucleotides align to TRBD2. The CDR3 is made up of 17 amino acids. Unmatched junction bases numbered 14, after V lost 5 bases and J lost 8 bases. Germline CDR1 is SGHTA and CDR2 is FQGNSA. CDR3: CASSPLSTSGSIGTQYF. In DNA, the CDR3 is TGTGCCAGCAGCCCCCTTTCGACTAGCGGGAGTATAGGTACGCAGTATTTT.

The chain uses TRBV3-1 (or the pseudogene TRBV3-2) and TRBJ2-1, with D maybe TRBD2 (5 bases). The germline gives CDR1 LGHDT, CDR2 YNNKEL (reference sequence). This CDR3 comprises 15 residues. Trimming removed 6 bases at V and 6 bases at J, with 18 bases between. CDR3 in DNA: TGTGCCAGCAGTTCCGTGAGGGCCCCCACCAATGAGCAGTTCTTC. Translation gives CASSSVRAPTNEQFF.

In this sample, this clone turned up a few times. The J gene is TRBJ1-5, the V gene TRBV6-5; possibly TRBD1 for D (5 bases). The CDR3 runs to 14 residues. Germline-derived CDR1 and CDR2 are MNHEY and SVGAGI. V lost 0 bases, J lost 2 bases, and 5 bases lay in between. The CDR3 DNA sequence: TGTGCCAGCAGTTACTCAGGGGGCAATCAGCCCCAGCATTTT. This codes for CASSYSGGNQPQHF.

The chain links TRBV28 to TRBJ1-1, with 7 bases aligning to TRBD1. Germline V CDR1 and CDR2: MDHEN, SYDVKM. With 8 bases clipped from V and 2 bases from J, the junction kept 14 bases outside the gene matches. CDR3 length: 16 amino acids. CDR3: CASGQTGQRFNTEAFF. CDR3 nucleotides: TGTGCCAGCGGGCAAACGGGACAGAGATTCAACACTGAAGCTTTCTTT. Supplemented by reference TRBV28 and TRBJ1-1, the full variable domain reads DVKVTQSSRYLVKRTGEKVFLECVQDMDHENMFWYRQDPGLGLRLIYFSYDVKMKEKGDIPEGYSVSREKKERFSLILESASTNQTSMYLCASGQTGQRFNTEAFFGQGTRLTVV.

The chain joins TRBV10-3 to TRBJ1-2; D unresolved. The ends were cut back, 10 bases at V and 4 bases at J, with 10 bases in the middle. Germline V gene data show CDR1 as ENHRY and CDR2 as SYGVKD. The CDR3 contains 11 residues. The DNA of the CDR3 is TGTGCCAGTCAGGAAACCTATGGCTACACCTTC. It is translated as CASQETYGYTF.

The chain links TRBV9 to TRBJ2-5; no clear D. This CDR3 is built from 13 residues. Germline loops: CDR1 SGDLS, CDR2 YYNGEE. The V end was cut by 0 bases, the J end by 7 bases, with 10 bases between. CDR3 protein: CASSVGLLGTQYF. The DNA of the CDR3 is TGTGCCAGCAGCGTAGGACTTTTAGGGACCCAGTACTTC.

The rearrangement joins TRBV18 to TRBJ1-1; D gene unclear. V gave up 3 bases and J gave up 3 bases, with 8 bases separating them. This CDR3 spans 13 amino acids. Looked up from germline, CDR1 is KGHSH and CDR2 is LQKENI. CDR3 in DNA: TGTGCCAGCTCACCGGTAGAGTACACTGAAGCTTTCTTT. It is translated as CASSPVEYTEAFF.

This chain connects TRBV29-1 to TRBJ2-7, with 7 positions matching TRBD2. Germline trimming cut 4 bases from V and 2 bases from J; bases unmatched to any gene: 8. The CDR3 contains 14 residues. Germline CDR1 reads SQVTM; CDR2 reads ANQGSEA. The CDR3 DNA is TGCAGCGTTGCTAGCGGAATATTGACCTACGAGCAGTACTTC. This codes for CSVASGILTYEQYF.

The chain couples TRBV18 to TRBJ2-7; no firm D call. The CDR3 extends over 13 amino acids. The V gene lost 3 bases and the J gene lost 2 bases, with 8 bases spanning the gap. CDR1 KGHSH and CDR2 LQKENI come from the germline V gene. CDR3 bases: TGTGCCAGCTCACCGAGAGTAGCCTACGAGCAGTACTTC. Encoded protein: CASSPRVAYEQYF. Drawing the rest from reference TRBV18 and TRBJ2-7, the complete variable domain is NAGVMQNPRHLVRRRGQEARLRCSPMKGHSHVYWYRQLPEEGLKFMVYLQKENIIDESGMPKERFSAEFPKEGPSILRIQQVVRGDSAAYFCASSPRVAYEQYFGPGTRLTVT.

The chain combines TRBV4-2 with TRBJ2-3; 11 bases are shared with TRBD2. J gave up 8 bases and V 0 bases, and 10 bases lay outside the gene matches. Germline-derived CDR1 and CDR2 are LGHNA and YNFKEQ. The CDR3 covers 17 residues. In DNA form, the CDR3 reads TGTGCCAGCAGCCAAGAATTACTAGCGGGGGTAAGGGGTACGCAGTATTTT. This gives the protein CASSQELLAGVRGTQYF.

The rearrangement links TRBV6-6 to TRBJ1-5; 10 bases map to TRBD1. Germline CDR1 is MNHNY and CDR2 is SVGAGI (reference sequence). The CDR3 spans 16 residues. V was clipped by 2 bases and J by 2 bases; unmatched bases: 3. CDR3: CASSYLGTGGNQPQHF. CDR3 DNA: TGTGCCAGCAGTTACCTAGGGACAGGGGGCAATCAGCCCCAGCATTTT.

The chain uses TRBV27 and TRBJ1-2; D is possibly TRBD1 (6 bases). The CDR3 is made up of 17 amino acids. V was cut by 0 bases and J by 1 base, with 15 bases left in between. Germline CDR1 is MNHEY and CDR2 is SMNVEV (reference sequence). CDR3 coding DNA: TGTGCCAGCAGTTTATCGATCATCAGGGGAAATAACTATGGCTACACCTTC. Its translation: CASSLSIIRGNNYGYTF.

CDR3 DNA: TGTGCCAGCAGTTACTACGGGGGGGCCCCGTACAATGAGCAGTTCTTC. Its protein is CASSYYGGAPYNEQFF. V and J are TRBV6-2 or TRBV6-3 and TRBJ2-1, with 8 nucleotides matching TRBD2. The CDR3 contains 16 residues. Germline CDR1 MNHEY, CDR2 SVGEGT. Unmatched junction bases numbered 6, after V lost 1 base and J lost 4 bases.

This chain links TRBV19 with TRBJ1-1; TRBD1 matches 7 bases. CDR3 size: 15 residues. Germline CDR1 and CDR2: LNHDA and SQIVND (reference sequence). V gave up 2 bases and J gave up 2 bases; unmatched junction bases: 5. The CDR3 DNA reads as TGTGCCAGTAGTATAATGGGACAGACCAACACTGAAGCTTTCTTT. Its translation: CASSIMGQTNTEAFF.

This sequence joins TRBV5-6 and TRBJ1-6; D ambiguous. Trimming removed 0 bases from V and 7 bases from J, with 5 bases in between. Germline V CDR1 and CDR2: SGHDT, YYEEEE. The length of the CDR3 is 13 residues. CDR3 sequence reads: CASSLGLNSPLHF. The CDR3 region has the DNA TGTGCCAGCAGCTTGGGTCTCAATTCACCCCTCCACTTT. Looking up the rest from reference TRBV5-6 and TRBJ1-6 gives the full variable domain: DAGVTQSPTHLIKTRGQQVTLRCSPKSGHDTVSWYQQALGQGPQFIFQYYEEEERQRGNFPDRFSGHQFPNYSSELNVNALLLGDSALYLCASSLGLNSPLHFGNGTRLTVT.

The chain joins TRBV2 to TRBJ1-2, with D perhaps matching TRBD1 (6 bases). Between the trimmed V and J ends, which lost 3 bases and 3 bases, there was a span of 11 bases. Germline V lookup: CDR1 SNHLY, CDR2 FYNNEI. The CDR3 sequence is 14 residues long. In DNA, the CDR3 is TGTGCCAGCAGTGATGGCAGGGGCGACTATGGCTACACCTTC. The encoded protein is CASSDGRGDYGYTF.